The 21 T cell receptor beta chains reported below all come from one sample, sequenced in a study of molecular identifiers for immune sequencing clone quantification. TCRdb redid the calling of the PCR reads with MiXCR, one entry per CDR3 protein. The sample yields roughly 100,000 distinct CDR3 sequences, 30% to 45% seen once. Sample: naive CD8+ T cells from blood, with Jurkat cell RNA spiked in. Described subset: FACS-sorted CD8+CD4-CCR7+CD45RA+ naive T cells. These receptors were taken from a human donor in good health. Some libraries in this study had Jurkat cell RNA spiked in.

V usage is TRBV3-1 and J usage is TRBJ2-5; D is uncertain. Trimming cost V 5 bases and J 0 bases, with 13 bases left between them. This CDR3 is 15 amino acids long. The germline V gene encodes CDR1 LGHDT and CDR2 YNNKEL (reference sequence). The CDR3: CASSSPDPYQETQYF. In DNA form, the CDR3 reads TGTGCCAGCAGCTCCCCGGACCCGTACCAAGAGACCCAGTACTTC.

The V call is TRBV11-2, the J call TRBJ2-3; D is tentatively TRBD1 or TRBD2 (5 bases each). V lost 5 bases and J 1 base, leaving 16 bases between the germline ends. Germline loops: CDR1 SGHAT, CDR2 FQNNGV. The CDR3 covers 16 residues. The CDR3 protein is CASSKASMGGTDTQYF. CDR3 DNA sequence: TGTGCCAGCAGCAAAGCTTCGATGGGGGGCACAGATACGCAGTATTTT.

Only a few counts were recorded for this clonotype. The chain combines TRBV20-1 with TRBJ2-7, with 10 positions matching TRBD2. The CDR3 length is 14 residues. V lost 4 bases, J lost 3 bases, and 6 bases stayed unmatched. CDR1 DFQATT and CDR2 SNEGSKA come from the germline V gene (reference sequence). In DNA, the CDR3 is TGCAGTGCTAACGGACTAGCGGACTACTACGAGCAGTACTTC. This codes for CSANGLADYYEQYF.

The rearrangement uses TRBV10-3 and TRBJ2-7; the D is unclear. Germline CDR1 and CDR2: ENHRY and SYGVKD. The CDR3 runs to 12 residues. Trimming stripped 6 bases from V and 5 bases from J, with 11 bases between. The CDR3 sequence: CAISQDGNEQYF. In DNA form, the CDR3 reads TGTGCCATCAGCCAGGACGGCAACGAGCAGTACTTC.

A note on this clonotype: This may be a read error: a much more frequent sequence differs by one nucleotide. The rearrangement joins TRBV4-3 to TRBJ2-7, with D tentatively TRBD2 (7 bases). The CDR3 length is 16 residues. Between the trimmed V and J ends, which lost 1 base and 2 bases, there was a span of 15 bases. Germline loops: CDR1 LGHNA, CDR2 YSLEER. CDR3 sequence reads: CASSQGGGRAAYEQYF. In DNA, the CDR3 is TGCGCCAGCAGCCAAGGGGGGGGCAGGGCTGCCTACGAGCAGTACTTC.

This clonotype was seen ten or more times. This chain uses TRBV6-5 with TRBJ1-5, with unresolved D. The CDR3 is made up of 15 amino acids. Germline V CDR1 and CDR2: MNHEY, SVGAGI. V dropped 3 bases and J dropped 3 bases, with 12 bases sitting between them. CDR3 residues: CASSYGPGFNQPQHF. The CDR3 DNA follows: TGTGCCAGCAGTTATGGCCCAGGCTTCAATCAGCCCCAGCATTTT.

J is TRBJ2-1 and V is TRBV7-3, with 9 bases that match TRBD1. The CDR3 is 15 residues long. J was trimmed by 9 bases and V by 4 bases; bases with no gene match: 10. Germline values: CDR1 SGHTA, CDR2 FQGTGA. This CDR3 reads CASSSAGTGSFEQFF. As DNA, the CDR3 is TGTGCCAGCAGCTCCGCCGGGACAGGGTCCTTTGAGCAGTTCTTC.

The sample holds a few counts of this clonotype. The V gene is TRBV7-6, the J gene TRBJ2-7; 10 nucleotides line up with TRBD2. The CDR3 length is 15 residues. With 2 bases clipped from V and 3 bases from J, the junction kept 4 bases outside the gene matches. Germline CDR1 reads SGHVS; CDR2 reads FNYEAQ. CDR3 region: CASSLSRTSGYEQYF. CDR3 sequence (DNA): TGTGCCAGCAGCTTATCTAGGACTAGCGGCTACGAGCAGTACTTC. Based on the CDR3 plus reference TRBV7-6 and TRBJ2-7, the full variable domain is GAGVSQSPRYKVTKRGQDVALRCDPISGHVSLYWYRQALGQGPEFLTYFNYEAQQDKSGLPNDRFSAERPEGSISTLTIQRTEQRDSAMYRCASSLSRTSGYEQYFGPGTRLTVT.

CDR3 residues: CASSLDSSGNTIYF. Here the CDR3 DNA reads TGTGCCAGCAGCTTGGATAGCTCTGGAAACACCATATATTTT. V gene TRBV7-9 combines with J gene TRBJ1-3, with unresolved D. This CDR3 region has 14 residues. The V and J ends lost 3 bases and 0 bases respectively, with 6 bases between them. CDR1 is SEHNR, CDR2 FQNEAQ, per germline (reference sequence).

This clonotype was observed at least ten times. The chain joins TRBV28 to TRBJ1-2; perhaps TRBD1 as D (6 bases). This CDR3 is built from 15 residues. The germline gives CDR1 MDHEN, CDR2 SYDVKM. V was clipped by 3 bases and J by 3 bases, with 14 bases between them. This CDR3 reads CASSFSRGLDYGYTF. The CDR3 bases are TGTGCCAGCAGTTTCTCGCGGGGGCTGGACTATGGCTACACCTTC.

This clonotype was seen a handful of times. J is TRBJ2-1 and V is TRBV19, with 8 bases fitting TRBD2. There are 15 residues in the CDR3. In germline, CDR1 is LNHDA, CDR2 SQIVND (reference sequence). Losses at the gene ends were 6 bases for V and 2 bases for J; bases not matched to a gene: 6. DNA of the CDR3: TGTGCCAGTAGCCTCGGGGGGGGCCCCTACAATGAGCAGTTCTTC. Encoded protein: CASSLGGGPYNEQFF.

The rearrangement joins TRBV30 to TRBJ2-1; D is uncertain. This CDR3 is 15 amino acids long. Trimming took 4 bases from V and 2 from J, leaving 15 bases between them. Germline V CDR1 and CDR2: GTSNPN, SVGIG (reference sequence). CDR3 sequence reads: CAWTRRGRTYNEQFF. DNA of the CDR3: TGTGCCTGGACCCGGAGAGGTAGGACCTACAATGAGCAGTTCTTC.

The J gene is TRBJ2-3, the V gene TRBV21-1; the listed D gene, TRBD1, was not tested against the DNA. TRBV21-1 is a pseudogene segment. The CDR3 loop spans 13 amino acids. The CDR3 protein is CASTGRDPDTQYF. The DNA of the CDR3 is TGTGCCAGCACCGGGCGGGACCCAGATACGCAGTATTTT.

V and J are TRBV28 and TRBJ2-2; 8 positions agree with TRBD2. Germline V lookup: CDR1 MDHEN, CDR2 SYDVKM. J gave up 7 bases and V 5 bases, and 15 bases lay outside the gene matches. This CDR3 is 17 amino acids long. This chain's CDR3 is CASSPRTAGARFGELFF. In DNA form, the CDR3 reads TGTGCCAGCAGTCCACGAACAGCGGGAGCGCGGTTCGGGGAGCTGTTTTTT.

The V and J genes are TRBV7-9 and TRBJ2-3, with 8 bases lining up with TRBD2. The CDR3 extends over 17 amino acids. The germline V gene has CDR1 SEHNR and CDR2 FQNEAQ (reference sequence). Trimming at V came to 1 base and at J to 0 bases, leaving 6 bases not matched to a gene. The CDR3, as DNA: TGTGCCAGCAGCTTAGTCATGACTAGCGTAAGCACAGATACGCAGTATTTT. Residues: CASSLVMTSVSTDTQYF.

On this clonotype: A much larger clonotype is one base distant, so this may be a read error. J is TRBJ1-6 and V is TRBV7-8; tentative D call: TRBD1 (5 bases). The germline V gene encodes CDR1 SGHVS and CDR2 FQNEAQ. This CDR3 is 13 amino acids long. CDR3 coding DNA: TGTGCCAGCAGCTTATCAGGGAATTCACCCCTCCCCTTT. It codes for CASSLSGNSPLPF. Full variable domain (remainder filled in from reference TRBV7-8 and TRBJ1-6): GAGVSQSPRYKVAKRGQDVALRCDPISGHVSLFWYQQALGQGPEFLTYFQNEAQLDKSGLPSDRFFAERPEGSVSTLKIQRTQQEDSAVYLCASSLSGNSPLPFGNGTRLTVT.

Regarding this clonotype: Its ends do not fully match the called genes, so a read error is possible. CDR3 DNA: TGTGCCAGCAGCTTCGGCTCACGGCTTATGAACACTGTAGCTTTCTTT. Its protein is CASSFGSRLMNTVAFF. V is TRBV11-2 and J is TRBJ1-1, with D uncertain. Germline lookup yields CDR1 SGHAT and CDR2 FQNNGV. There are 16 residues in the CDR3.

CDR3 DNA: TGTGCCAGCAGCCAAAGCTACGAGCAGTACTTC. It codes for CASSQSYEQYF. J is TRBJ2-7 and V is TRBV3-1; D unclear. The CDR3 is 11 residues long. Trimming removed 2 bases from V and 3 bases from J, with 2 bases in between. Germline V CDR1 and CDR2: LGHDT, YNNKEL (reference sequence).

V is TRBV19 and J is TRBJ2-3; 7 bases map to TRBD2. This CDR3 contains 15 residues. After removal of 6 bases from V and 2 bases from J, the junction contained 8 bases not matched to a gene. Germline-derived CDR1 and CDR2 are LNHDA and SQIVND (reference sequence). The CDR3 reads CASSSVSGITDTQYF. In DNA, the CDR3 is TGTGCCAGTAGCTCTGTGAGCGGGATCACAGATACGCAGTATTTT.

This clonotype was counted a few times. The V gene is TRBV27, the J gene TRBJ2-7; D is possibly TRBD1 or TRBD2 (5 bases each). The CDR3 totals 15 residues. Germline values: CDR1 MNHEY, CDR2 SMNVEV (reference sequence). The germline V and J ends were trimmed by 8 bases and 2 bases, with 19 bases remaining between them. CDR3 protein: CASSEFVGETYEQYF. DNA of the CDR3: TGTGCCAGCTCCGAGTTTGTGGGGGAAACCTACGAGCAGTACTTC.

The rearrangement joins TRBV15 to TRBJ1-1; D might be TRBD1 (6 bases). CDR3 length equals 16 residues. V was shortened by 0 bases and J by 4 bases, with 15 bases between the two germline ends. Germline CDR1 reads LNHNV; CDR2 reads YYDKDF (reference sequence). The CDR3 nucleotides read TGTGCCACCAGCAGAGATCGGGCCAGGGGCCCCACTGAAGCTTTCTTT. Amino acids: CATSRDRARGPTEAFF.